Listed below are T cell receptor beta chains from one sample, sequenced in a study of blood T cell repertoires in COVID-19. Assay used: immunoSEQ multiplex PCR; TCRdb lists only in-frame clones, some missing. The table shows 180,000 or so clones, with 80% occurring only once. The material sequenced was PBMCs or T cells enriched from blood (not recorded which). These receptors were collected from a man in his 60s who had been exposed to COVID-19. The CDR3 runs from the conserved cysteine through the conserved F or W. The order of the fields is V gene, J gene, D gene, clone size, CDR3 DNA, CDR3 protein. The D gene is left open where the match is weak. Clone size is given for some rows only: seen once, a few or many times, or a class if the clone is expanded.

TRBV19	TRBJ2-1	TRBD2	.	TGTGCCAGTAGTTGGACTAGCGGAAACAATGAGCAGTTCTTC	CASSWTSGNNEQFF
TRBV12-5	TRBJ1-2	.	.	TGTGCTAGTGGTTTGGGGGAGAGCTATGGCTACACCTTC	CASGLGESYGYTF
TRBV7-9	TRBJ2-3	TRBD2	.	TGTGCCAGCAGCTCCCTCCCAGCGGGAGTGATTACAGATACGCAGTATTTT	CASSSLPAGVITDTQYF
TRBV11-3	TRBJ1-6	.	few	TGTGCCAGCAGCTTAGTTGGGCTGCTTCCTTCACCCCTCCACTTT	CASSLVGLLPSPLHF
TRBV19	TRBJ2-1	TRBD1	.	TGTGCCAGTAGTCAAGGACAGGGGTGGAACAATGAGCAGTTCTTC	CASSQGQGWNNEQFF
TRBV5-1	TRBJ1-1	TRBD1	.	TGCGCCAGCAGCTTGGATTCAGGGGGTATAGACACTGAAGCTTTCTTT	CASSLDSGGIDTEAFF
TRBV28	TRBJ2-6	.	few	TGTGCCACCTCTGGGGAGGTGTCTGGGGCCAACGTCCTGACTTTC	CATSGEVSGANVLTF
TRBV7-2	TRBJ2-1	TRBD2	.	TGTGCCAGCAGCTCTGGGAGGGCCCTGGTCAATGAGCAGTTCTTC	CASSSGRALVNEQFF
TRBV18	TRBJ1-1	TRBD1	once	TGTGCCAGCTCACCCCTTCCGGGGACAGGGGTCACTGAAGCTTTCTTT	CASSPLPGTGVTEAFF
TRBV18	TRBJ1-3	TRBD1	.	TGTGCCAGCTCATCGGACAGGGCATCTGGAAACACCATATATTTT	CASSSDRASGNTIYF
TRBV18	TRBJ2-7	TRBD2	.	TGTGCCAGCTCACCTCTTAGCGGGAGTCTTAGTCCCCACGAGCAGTACTTC	CASSPLSGSLSPHEQYF
TRBV5-4	TRBJ2-1	.	.	TGTGCCAGCAGCCAGAAGCGGAACCCGATCTACAATGAGCAGTTCTTC	CASSQKRNPIYNEQFF
TRBV29-1	TRBJ2-7	TRBD1	few	TGCAGCGTGGAGACAGGGATCGGCTACGAGCAGTACTTC	CSVETGIGYEQYF
TRBV15	TRBJ2-7	TRBD1	.	TGTGCCACCAGCAGGGACCGGGACAGGGCTCACGAGCAGTACTTC	CATSRDRDRAHEQYF
TRBV4-1	TRBJ2-7	TRBD2	.	TGCGCCAGCAGCCAAGATAGGAGCGGGAGGGCCGGGTACGAGCAGTACTTC	CASSQDRSGRAGYEQYF
TRBV30	TRBJ1-1	.	few	TGTGCCTGGGCTTACCGGGGAGGTACTGAAGCTTTCTTT	CAWAYRGGTEAFF
TRBV6-6	TRBJ2-6	TRBD2	.	TGTGCCAGCAGCCGTGACGGGAGGTCCGGGGCCAACGTCCTGACTTTC	CASSRDGRSGANVLTF
TRBV18	TRBJ2-7	.	.	TGTGCCAGCTCACTAGAACGGCCGGGACTTCTTTACTACGAGCAGTACTTC	CASSLERPGLLYYEQYF
TRBV7-3	TRBJ1-1	.	.	TGTGCCAGCAGCTCCAGGGTGCATACTGAAGCTTTCTTT	CASSSRVHTEAFF
TRBV13	TRBJ1-1	TRBD1	.	TGTGCCAGCAGCTCCCGGGACAGGGGGCGGGTGACTGAAGCTTTCTTT	CASSSRDRGRVTEAFF
TRBV9	TRBJ1-1	TRBD1	.	TGTGCCAGCAGCGTAGTCCCTACAGGGGGGAACACTGAAGCTTTCTTT	CASSVVPTGGNTEAFF
TRBV7-9	TRBJ1-2	TRBD1	.	TGTGCCAGCAGCCCAGACAGGGCCTATGGCTACACCTTC	CASSPDRAYGYTF
TRBV11-3	TRBJ2-7	TRBD1	.	TGTGCCAGCAGCTCCCGGGACAGGGGTTGGATCTACGAGCAGTACTTC	CASSSRDRGWIYEQYF
TRBV6-5	TRBJ1-5	.	.	TGTGCCAGCAGTTACGGGGCTACAGGGTCGGAGCCCCAGCATTTT	CASSYGATGSEPQHF
TRBV10-3	TRBJ2-2	TRBD2	.	TGTGCCATCAGCGGAGCGGGAGGGTTGGCCGGGGAGCTGTTTTTT	CAISGAGGLAGELFF
TRBV3-1/TRBV3-2	TRBJ2-5	TRBD2	.	TGTGCCAGCAGCCAAGGAGTCGCTAGCGGGAACCAAGAGACCCAGTACTTC	CASSQGVASGNQETQYF
TRBV27	TRBJ2-3	TRBD2	.	TGTGCCAGCATGGCTAGCGGGAGCGGTACAGATACGCAGTATTTT	CASMASGSGTDTQYF
TRBV30	TRBJ1-1	.	.	TGTGCCTGGAGTGTTTGGGGGGGACCTCGCACTGAAGCTTTCTTT	CAWSVWGGPRTEAFF
TRBV6-1	TRBJ1-1	.	.	TGTGCCAGCAGTGAAGGTGAGGTATACTCGAACACTGAAGCTTTCTTT	CASSEGEVYSNTEAFF
TRBV7-2	TRBJ1-4	.	.	TGTGCCAGCAGCTTATTGGGCCCAACTAATGAAAAACTGTTTTTT	CASSLLGPTNEKLFF